This TCR beta chain was obtained from a study of OX40 agonist ivuxolimab in advanced cancers. Sequenced by immunoSEQ multiplex PCR; TCRdb stores in-frame clones only, minus some. Altogether about 96,000 clones are present, 90% being singletons, with the ten largest covering 1.5% to 2%. This CDR3 region has 16 residues. J was trimmed by 5 bases and V by 5 bases; bases with no gene match: 12. Germline lookup yields CDR1 SGHTA and CDR2 FQGTGA. Autoimmune disease history or systemic immunosuppression barred patients. Drawing of blood for sampling happened at baseline, at cycle 4 day 1, and at cycle 7 day 1. With regard to this clone: Antigen: not known.

General observations from the study: CD8+ T cells (on average) carried more expanded clones than CD4+ T cells. Both CD4+ and CD8+ T cell populations in blood had undergone clonal expansion by week 6 at 0.1 to 3.0 mg/kg.

Source: CD4+ or CD8+ T cells sorted from blood, taken in a trial of the OX40 agonist ivuxolimab. The genes are TRBV7-3 and TRBJ2-3, with 8 bases that match TRBD2. The sequence derives from an adult with an advanced solid tumor such as melanoma, head and neck, liver or kidney cancer. The CDR3 coding sequence is TGTGCCAGCAGCCTGGCGTTGGGACTAGGGAGAGATACGCAGTATTTT. Translating gives CASSLALGLGRDTQYF.